This entry is about one TCR beta chain. The ends were cut back, 2 bases at V and 6 bases at J, with 10 bases in the middle. The CDR3 totals 13 residues. This record comes from a study of blood T cell repertoires in COVID-19. As for the study in general: The samples span acute and convalescent COVID-19 from the United States, Italy and Spain. PBMCs, B-cell-depleted T cells, or T cells were the source of the cDNA or gDNA that made up the material.

Which cohort a participant joined came from the clinical history participants gave. For recovered donors of Cohort 3, there were two negative PCRs, clearance, or symptom resolution. Sequencing was performed with immunoSEQ multiplex PCR; in TCRdb, only in-frame clones are kept and a portion is missing. Among 160,000 or so clones listed, 85% to 90% were seen once. This clonotype was sampled from a woman aged 50 to 60 who had recovered from COVID-19. The rearrangement uses TRBV12-3 or TRBV12-4 and TRBJ1-1, with no clear D. The sequenced sample consisted of PBMCs or T cells enriched from blood (not recorded which). The CDR3 protein is CASSLTVFSEAFF. The CDR3, as DNA: TGTGCCAGCAGTTTAACAGTATTCTCTGAAGCTTTCTTT.